This T cell receptor beta chain came from a study of shared clonotypes between healthy human individuals. Using immunoSEQ multiplex PCR, the repertoire was profiled, and TCRdb retains in-frame clones only, with some absent. The sample records 2,500,000 or so clones, more than 85% being singletons. V lost 6 bases and J 4 bases, leaving 12 bases between the germline ends. In germline, CDR1 is SNHLY, CDR2 FYNNEI. The CDR3 loop spans 14 amino acids. The chain employs TRBV2 and TRBJ2-2, with D possibly being TRBD1 (6 bases). The sequenced sample consisted of naive CD4+ T cells from PBMCs. Subset here: CD45RA+ positively selected. The sequence derives from a man aged 18-30 years in good health. Some clones in this sample may be carry-over from other donors' samples. The CDR3 protein is CASRGTGPTGELFF. The CDR3 bases are TGTGCCAGCAGGGGAACAGGGCCCACCGGGGAGCTGTTTTTT.